This T cell receptor (beta chain) was found in a study of Ad26.COV2.S vaccination and SARS-CoV-2 variants. The data were produced by immunoSEQ multiplex PCR, yet TCRdb's version contains in-frame clones alone and is incomplete. Of about 350,000 clones listed, around 88% are singletons. Treatment of the sample: some 20 received Ad26.COV2.S at low or high dose, single or two shots; about five received placebo; per-sample allocation not given. Material that was analyzed had been drawn on day 63 after the first vaccine or placebo injection. It was Wuhan-strain SARS-CoV-2 spike that the Ad26 vaccine vector expressed. Germline-derived CDR1 and CDR2 are SGHTA and FQGNSA. CDR3 length: 14 amino acids. Trimming pared 5 bases from V and 2 bases from J, leaving 12 bases between.

This clonotype was obtained from a person between 18 and 59 years old who received the Ad26.COV2.S COVID-19 vaccine or a placebo. The chain combines TRBV7-2 with TRBJ2-5; D is possibly TRBD1 (6 bases). The source was peripheral blood, collected in a trial of Ad26.COV2.S vaccine versus placebo. The CDR3, as DNA: TGTGCCAGCAGCCCTCAGGGGCTACAAGAGACCCAGTACTTC. It translates to CASSPQGLQETQYF.